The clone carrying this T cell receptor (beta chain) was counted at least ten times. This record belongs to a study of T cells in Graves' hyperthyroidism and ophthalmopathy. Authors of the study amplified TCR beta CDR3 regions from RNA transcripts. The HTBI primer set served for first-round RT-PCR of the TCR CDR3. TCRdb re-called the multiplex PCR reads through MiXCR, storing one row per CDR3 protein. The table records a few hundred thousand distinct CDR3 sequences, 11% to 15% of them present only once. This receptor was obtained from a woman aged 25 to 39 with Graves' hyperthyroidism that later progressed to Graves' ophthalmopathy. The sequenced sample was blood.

The DNA for the CDR3 is TGTGCCAGCAGTCTCAGCACCGTGACAGGGGGCTACGAGCAGTACTTC. Protein: CASSLSTVTGGYEQYF. The chain couples TRBV7-9 to TRBJ2-7, with 9 bases lining up with TRBD1. CDR3 length: 16 residues. J lost 3 bases, V lost 6 bases, and 12 bases had no gene match. Germline CDR1 reads SEHNR; CDR2 reads FQNEAQ (reference sequence).